This T cell receptor (beta chain) was captured in a study of T cells in Graves' hyperthyroidism and ophthalmopathy. TCR beta CDR3 regions were amplified from RNA transcripts. HTBI primers were employed in a first-round RT-PCR of the TCR CDR3. TCRdb re-analysed the multiplex PCR reads in MiXCR, keeping a single row per CDR3 protein. Of hundreds of thousands of distinct CDR3 sequences in the sample, 12% to 15% were seen once. Germline V gene lookup returns CDR1 ENHRY and CDR2 SYGVKD. The junction had 5 bases not matched to a gene; V was cut back by 8 bases and J by 4 bases. CDR3 length equals 13 residues. This clonotype occurred a few times.

This receptor was identified in a woman between 40 and 55 years old with Graves' hyperthyroidism. V and J are TRBV10-3 and TRBJ2-7; the match to TRBD2 covers 10 bases. Sequenced: blood. This CDR3 reads CAIGRTSGYEQYF. DNA for the CDR3: TGTGCCATCGGACGGACTAGCGGATACGAGCAGTACTTC.